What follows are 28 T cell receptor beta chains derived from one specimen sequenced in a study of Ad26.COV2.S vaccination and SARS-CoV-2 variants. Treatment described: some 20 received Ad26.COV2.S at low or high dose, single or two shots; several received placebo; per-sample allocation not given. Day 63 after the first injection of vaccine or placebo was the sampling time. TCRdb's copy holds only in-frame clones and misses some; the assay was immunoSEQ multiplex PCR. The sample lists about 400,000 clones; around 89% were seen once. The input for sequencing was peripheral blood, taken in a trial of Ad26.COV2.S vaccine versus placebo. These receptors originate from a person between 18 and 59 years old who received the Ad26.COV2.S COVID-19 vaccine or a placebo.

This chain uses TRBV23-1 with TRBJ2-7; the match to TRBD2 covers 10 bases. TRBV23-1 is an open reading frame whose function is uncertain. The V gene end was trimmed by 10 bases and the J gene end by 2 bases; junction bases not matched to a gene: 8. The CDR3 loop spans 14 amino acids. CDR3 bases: TGCGCCACCCGGACTAGCGGAACTACCTACGAGCAGTACTTC. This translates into CATRTSGTTYEQYF.

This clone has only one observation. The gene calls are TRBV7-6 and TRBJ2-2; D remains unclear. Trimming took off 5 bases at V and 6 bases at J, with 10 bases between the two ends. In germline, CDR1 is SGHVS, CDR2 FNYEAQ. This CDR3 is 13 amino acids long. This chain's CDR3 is CASSASAPGELFF. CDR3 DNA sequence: TGTGCCAGCAGCGCCTCGGCGCCCGGGGAGCTGTTTTTT. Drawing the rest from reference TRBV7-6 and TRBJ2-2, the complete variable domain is GAGVSQSPRYKVTKRGQDVALRCDPISGHVSLYWYRQALGQGPEFLTYFNYEAQQDKSGLPNDRFSAERPEGSISTLTIQRTEQRDSAMYRCASSASAPGELFFGEGSRLTVL.

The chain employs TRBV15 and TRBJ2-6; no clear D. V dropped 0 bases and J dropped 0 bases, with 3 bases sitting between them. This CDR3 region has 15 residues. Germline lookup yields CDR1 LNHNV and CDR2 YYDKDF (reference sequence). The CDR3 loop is CATSRDGSGANVLTF. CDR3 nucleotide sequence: TGTGCCACCAGCAGAGACGGCTCTGGGGCCAACGTCCTGACTTTC. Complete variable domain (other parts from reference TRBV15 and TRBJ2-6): DAMVIQNPRYQVTQFGKPVTLSCSQTLNHNVMYWYQQKSSQAPKLLFHYYDKDFNNEADTPDNFQSRRPNTSFCFLDIRSPGLGDTAMYLCATSRDGSGANVLTFGAGSRLTVL.

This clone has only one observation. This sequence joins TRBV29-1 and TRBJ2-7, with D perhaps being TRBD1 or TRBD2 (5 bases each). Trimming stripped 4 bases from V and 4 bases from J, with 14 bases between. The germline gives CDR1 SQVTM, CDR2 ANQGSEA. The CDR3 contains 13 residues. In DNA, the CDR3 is TGCAGCGTTGCCCCAGGGAGAGGGTACGAGCAGTACTTC. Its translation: CSVAPGRGYEQYF.

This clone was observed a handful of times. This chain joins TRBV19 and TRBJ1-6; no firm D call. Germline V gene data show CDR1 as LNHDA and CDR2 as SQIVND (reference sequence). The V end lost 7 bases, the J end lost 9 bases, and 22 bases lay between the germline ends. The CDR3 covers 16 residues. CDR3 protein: CASNSPTGNYVSPLHF. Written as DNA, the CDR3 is TGTGCCAGTAACTCTCCAACCGGGAATTATGTTTCACCCCTCCACTTT.

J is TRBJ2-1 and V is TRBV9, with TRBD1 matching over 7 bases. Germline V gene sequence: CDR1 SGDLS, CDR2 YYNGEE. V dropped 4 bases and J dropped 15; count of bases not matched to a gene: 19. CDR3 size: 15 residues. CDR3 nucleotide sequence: TGTGCCAGCAGCCTAATTAGGGGGCGGGCAAGAAAGACGTTCTTC. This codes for CASSLIRGRARKTFF.

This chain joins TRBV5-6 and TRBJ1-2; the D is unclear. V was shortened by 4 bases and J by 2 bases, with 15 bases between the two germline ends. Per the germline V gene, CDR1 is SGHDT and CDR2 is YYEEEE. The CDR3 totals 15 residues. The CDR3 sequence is CASSPWTDENYGYTF. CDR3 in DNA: TGTGCCAGCAGCCCCTGGACGGACGAAAACTATGGCTACACCTTC.

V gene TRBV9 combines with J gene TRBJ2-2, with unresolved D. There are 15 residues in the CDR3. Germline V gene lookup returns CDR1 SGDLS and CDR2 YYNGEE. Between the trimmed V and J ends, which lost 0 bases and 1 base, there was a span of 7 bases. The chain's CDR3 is CASSVGMRNTGELFF. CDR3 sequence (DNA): TGTGCCAGCAGCGTAGGGATGCGGAACACCGGGGAGCTGTTTTTT.

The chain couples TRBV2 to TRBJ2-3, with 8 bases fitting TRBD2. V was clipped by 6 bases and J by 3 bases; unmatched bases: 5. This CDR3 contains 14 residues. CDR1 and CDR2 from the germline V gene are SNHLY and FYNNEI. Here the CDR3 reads CASRAGRATDTQYF. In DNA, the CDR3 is TGTGCCAGCAGGGCCGGGAGGGCGACAGATACGCAGTATTTT.

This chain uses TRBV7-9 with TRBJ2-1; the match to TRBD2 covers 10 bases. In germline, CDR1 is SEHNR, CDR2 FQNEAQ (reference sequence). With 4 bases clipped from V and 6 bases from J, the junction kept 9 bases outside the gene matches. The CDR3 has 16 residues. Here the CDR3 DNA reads TGTGCCAGCAGCTCCCTAGCGGGAGCGATCGGCAATGAGCAGTTCTTC. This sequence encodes CASSSLAGAIGNEQFF.

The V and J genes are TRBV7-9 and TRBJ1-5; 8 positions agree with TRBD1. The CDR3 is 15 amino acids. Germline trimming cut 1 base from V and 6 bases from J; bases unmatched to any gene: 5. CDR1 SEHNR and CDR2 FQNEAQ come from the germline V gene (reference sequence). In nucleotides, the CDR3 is TGTGCCAGCAGCTTAGGACAGGGGAGCGGTCAGCCCCAGCATTTT. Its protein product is CASSLGQGSGQPQHF.

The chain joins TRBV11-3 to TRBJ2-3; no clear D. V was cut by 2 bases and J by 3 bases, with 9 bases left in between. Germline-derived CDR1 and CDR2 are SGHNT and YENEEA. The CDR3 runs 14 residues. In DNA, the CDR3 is TGTGCCAGCAGCTTATTCCTCGGGACAGATACGCAGTATTTT. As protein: CASSLFLGTDTQYF.

The DNA of the CDR3 is TGTGCCAGCACCGCCGTGAAGGGCGGAACCGGGGAGCTGTTTTTT. This codes for CASTAVKGGTGELFF. The chain employs TRBV6-6 and TRBJ2-2; D call uncertain. Between the trimmed V and J ends, which lost 7 bases and 5 bases, there was a span of 17 bases. The CDR3 is 15 amino acids. Germline V lookup: CDR1 MNHNY, CDR2 SVGAGI (reference sequence).

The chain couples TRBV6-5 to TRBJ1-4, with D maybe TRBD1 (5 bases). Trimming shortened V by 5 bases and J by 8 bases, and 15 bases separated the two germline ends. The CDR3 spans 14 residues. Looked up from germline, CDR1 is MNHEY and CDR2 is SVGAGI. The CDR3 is CASSLTEKEEKLFF. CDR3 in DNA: TGTGCCAGCAGTCTGACAGAAAAGGAAGAAAAACTGTTTTTT.

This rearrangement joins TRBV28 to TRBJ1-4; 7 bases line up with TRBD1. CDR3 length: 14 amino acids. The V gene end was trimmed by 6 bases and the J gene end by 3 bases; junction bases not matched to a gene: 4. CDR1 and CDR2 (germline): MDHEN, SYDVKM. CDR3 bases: TGTGCCAGCAGGCGAGGGGGCTCTAATGAAAAACTGTTTTTT. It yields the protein CASRRGGSNEKLFF.

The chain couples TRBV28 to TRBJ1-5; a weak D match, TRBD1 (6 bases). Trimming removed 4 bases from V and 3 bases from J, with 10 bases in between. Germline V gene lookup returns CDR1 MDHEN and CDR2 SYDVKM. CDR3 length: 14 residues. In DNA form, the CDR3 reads TGTGCCAGCAGTTCTACAGGGTACAATCAGCCCCAGCATTTT. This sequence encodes CASSSTGYNQPQHF.

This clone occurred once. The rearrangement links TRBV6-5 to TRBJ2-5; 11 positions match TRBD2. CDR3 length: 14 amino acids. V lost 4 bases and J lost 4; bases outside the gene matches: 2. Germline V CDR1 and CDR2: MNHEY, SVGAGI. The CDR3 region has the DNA TGTGCCAGCAGTTTGCTAGCGGGAGGAGAGACCCAGTACTTC. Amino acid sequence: CASSLLAGGETQYF.

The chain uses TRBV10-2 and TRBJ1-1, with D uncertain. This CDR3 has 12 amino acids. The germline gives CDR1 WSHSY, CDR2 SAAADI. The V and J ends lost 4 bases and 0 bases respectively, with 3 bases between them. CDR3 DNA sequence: TGCGCCAGCAGTGCACTGAACACTGAAGCTTTCTTT. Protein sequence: CASSALNTEAFF.

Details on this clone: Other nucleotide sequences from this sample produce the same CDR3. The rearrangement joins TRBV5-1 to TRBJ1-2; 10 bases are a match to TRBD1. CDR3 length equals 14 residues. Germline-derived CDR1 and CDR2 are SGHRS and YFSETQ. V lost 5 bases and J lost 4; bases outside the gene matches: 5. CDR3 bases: TGCGCCAGCAGTCTGGACAGGGGGTCCTATGGCTACACCTTC. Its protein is CASSLDRGSYGYTF. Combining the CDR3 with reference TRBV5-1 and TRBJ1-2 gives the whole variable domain KAGVTQTPRYLIKTRGQQVTLSCSPISGHRSVSWYQQTPGQGLQFLFEYFSETQRNKGNFPGRFSGRQFSNSRSEMNVSTLELGDSALYLCASSLDRGSYGYTFGSGTRLTVV.

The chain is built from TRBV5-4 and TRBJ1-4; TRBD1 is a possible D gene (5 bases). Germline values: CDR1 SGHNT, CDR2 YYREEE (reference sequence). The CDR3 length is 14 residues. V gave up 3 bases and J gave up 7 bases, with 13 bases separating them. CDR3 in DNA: TGTGCCAGCAGCTCGGCGGGTAGGGGTGAAAAACTGTTTTTT. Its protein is CASSSAGRGEKLFF.

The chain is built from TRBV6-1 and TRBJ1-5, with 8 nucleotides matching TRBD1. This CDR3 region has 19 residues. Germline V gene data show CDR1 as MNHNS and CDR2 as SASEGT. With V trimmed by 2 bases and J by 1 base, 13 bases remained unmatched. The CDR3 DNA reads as TGTGCCAGCAGTGAAAGTCGAGACAGGGGAAAGTTAAGCAATCAGCCCCAGCATTTT. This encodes CASSESRDRGKLSNQPQHF.

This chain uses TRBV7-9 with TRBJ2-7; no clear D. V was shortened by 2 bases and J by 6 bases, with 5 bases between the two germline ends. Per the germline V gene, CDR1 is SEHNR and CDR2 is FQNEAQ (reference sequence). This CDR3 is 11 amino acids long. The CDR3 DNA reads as TGTGCCAGCAGCTTAACCGTCGAGCAGTACTTC. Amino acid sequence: CASSLTVEQYF.

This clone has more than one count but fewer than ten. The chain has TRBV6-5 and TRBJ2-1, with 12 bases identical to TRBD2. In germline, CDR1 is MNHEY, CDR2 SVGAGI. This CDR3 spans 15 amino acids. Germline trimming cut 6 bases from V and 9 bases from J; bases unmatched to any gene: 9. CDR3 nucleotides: TGTGCCAGCAGCGAGACTAGCGGGAGTATTAGTGAGCAGTTCTTC. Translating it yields CASSETSGSISEQFF.

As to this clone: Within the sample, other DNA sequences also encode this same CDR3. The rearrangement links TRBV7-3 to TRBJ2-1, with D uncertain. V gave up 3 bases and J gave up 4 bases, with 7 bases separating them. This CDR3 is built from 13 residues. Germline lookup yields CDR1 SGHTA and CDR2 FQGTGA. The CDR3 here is CASSLGSYNEQFF. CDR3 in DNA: TGTGCCAGCAGCTTGGGCAGTTACAATGAGCAGTTCTTC.

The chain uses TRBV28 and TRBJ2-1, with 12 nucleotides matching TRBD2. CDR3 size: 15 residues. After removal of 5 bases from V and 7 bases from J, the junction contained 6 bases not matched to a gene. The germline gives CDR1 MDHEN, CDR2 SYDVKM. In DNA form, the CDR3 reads TGTGCCAGCAGTCACGGAGGGACTAGCGGGAATGAGCAGTTCTTC. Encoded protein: CASSHGGTSGNEQFF.

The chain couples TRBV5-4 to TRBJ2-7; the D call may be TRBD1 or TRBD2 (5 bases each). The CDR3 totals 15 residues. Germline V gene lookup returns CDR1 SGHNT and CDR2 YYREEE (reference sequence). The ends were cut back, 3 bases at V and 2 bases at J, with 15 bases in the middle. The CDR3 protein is CASSSRPWDPYEQYF. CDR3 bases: TGTGCCAGCAGCTCCCGGCCGTGGGACCCCTACGAGCAGTACTTC.

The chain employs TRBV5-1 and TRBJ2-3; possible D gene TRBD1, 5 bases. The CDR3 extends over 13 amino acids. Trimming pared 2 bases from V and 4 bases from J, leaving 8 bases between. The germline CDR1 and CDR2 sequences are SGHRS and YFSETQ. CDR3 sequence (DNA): TGCGCCAGCAGCTTTGACAGTCCAGATACGCAGTATTTT. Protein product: CASSFDSPDTQYF.

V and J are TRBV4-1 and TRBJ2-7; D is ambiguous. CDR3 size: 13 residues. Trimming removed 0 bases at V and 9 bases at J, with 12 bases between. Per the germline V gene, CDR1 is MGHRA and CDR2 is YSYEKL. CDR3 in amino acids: CASSQDLQRPQYF. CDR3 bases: TGCGCCAGCAGCCAAGATTTACAGCGACCGCAGTACTTC.